One and the same sample provided the 2 T cell receptor beta chains below, sequenced in a study of low-dose radiotherapy and immunotherapy resistance in tumors. TRAV- and TRBV-specific primers, spanning alpha and beta chains, primed first-strand cDNA. TCRs were put through 20 to 25 PCR cycles of amplification with Phusion. A constant-region primer and the V-primer adapter served as the primer pair. TCRdb itself ran the reads through MiXCR, one entry per CDR3 protein. The sample includes about 84,000 distinct CDR3 sequences, over 15% of them seen just once. Time point: after trial treatment. Regarding treatment: LDRT plus nivolumab, ipilimumab, low-dose cyclophosphamide and aspirin (RACIN trial). The specimen was PBMCs, collected after low-dose radiotherapy plus immunotherapy. All receptors derive from a male donor with prostate cancer.

This clonotype was picked up many times. V usage is TRBV6-2 or TRBV6-3 and J usage is TRBJ1-1; D not resolved. The CDR3 consists of 13 residues. Trimming took 4 bases from V and 0 from J, leaving 6 bases between them. Per germline, CDR1 MNHEY and CDR2 SVGEGT. The CDR3 reads CASSSPVNTEAFF. CDR3 nucleotides: TGTGCCAGCAGTTCCCCAGTGAACACTGAAGCTTTCTTT.

Points on this clonotype: A read error may account for a junction end that differs from germline. V is TRBV7-9 and J is TRBJ2-2, with D unresolved. CDR1 and CDR2 from the germline V gene are SEHNR and FQNEAQ (reference sequence). The CDR3 runs to 14 residues. The CDR3 sequence: CASSRQEGLTERFF. The CDR3 coding sequence is TGTGCCAGCAGCCGGCAGGAAGGGCTGACGGAGCGGTTTTTT.